The 18 T cell receptor beta chains given below trace back to one sample, sequenced in a study of beta chain features in type 1 diabetes. As every portion of the isolated RNA was reverse transcribed, the sequencing read expressed TCRB transcripts. Sequencing used immunoSEQ multiplex PCR; TCRdb keeps in-frame clones, though not all of them. Counted here are about 250,000 clones, 11% to 15% occurring once; the ten biggest clones make up around 0.026%. Material: naive CD4+ T cells from blood. These receptors were taken from a woman aged 40 to 50 in good health.

This clone was seen a few times. The rearrangement joins TRBV2 to TRBJ2-3; tentatively, D is TRBD2 (6 bases). From germline, CDR1 is SNHLY and CDR2 FYNNEI. Trimming stripped 2 bases from V and 0 bases from J, with 12 bases between. The CDR3 length is 16 residues. CDR3 DNA sequence: TGTGCCAGCAGTGAACGGCGGGGAGCTAGCACAGATACGCAGTATTTT. It encodes CASSERRGASTDTQYF. The full variable domain, in which reference TRBV2 and TRBJ2-3 provide the parts outside the CDR3, is EPEVTQTPSHQVTQMGQEVILRCVPISNHLYFYWYRQILGQKVEFLVSFYNNEISEKSEIFDDQFSVERPDGSNFTLKIRSTKLEDSAMYFCASSERRGASTDTQYFGPGTRLTVL.

This clone was counted only a few times. This rearrangement joins TRBV7-9 to TRBJ1-1; D is undetermined. Trimming removed 8 bases from V and 1 base from J, with 11 bases in between. This CDR3 comprises 13 residues. CDR1 and CDR2 from the germline V gene are SEHNR and FQNEAQ (reference sequence). Here the CDR3 DNA reads TGTGCCAGCCGAAATCAGGAGAACACTGAAGCTTTCTTT. This sequence encodes CASRNQENTEAFF.

V is TRBV5-5 and J is TRBJ2-1; possible D gene TRBD1, 5 bases. This CDR3 has 15 residues. V lost 4 bases, J lost 0 bases, and 11 bases lay in between. CDR1 and CDR2 from the germline V gene are SGHKS and YYEKEE (reference sequence). This CDR3 is CASSPTGASYNEQFF. CDR3 in DNA: TGTGCCAGCAGCCCTACAGGAGCCTCCTACAATGAGCAGTTCTTC.

In nucleotides, the CDR3 is TGCGCCAGCAGCCCGACAGGGGGCCGCCAACACAGCGAGCAGTACTTC. Protein product: CASSPTGGRQHSEQYF. The gene calls are TRBV5-1 and TRBJ2-5, with TRBD1 matching 10 bases. Matching the DNA end better, TRBJ2-7 makes the J call doubtful. The CDR3 loop spans 16 amino acids. The germline gives CDR1 SGHRS, CDR2 YFSETQ.

The J gene is TRBJ2-7, the V gene TRBV21-1; TRBD2, the table's D call, lacks a check against the DNA. TRBV21-1 has pseudogene status. The CDR3 covers 13 residues. The CDR3 DNA sequence: TGTGCCAGCAGCAAAGGAGGGTCTGAGCTCAGGTACTTC. It translates to CASSKGGSELRYF.

This clone came up a few times. This chain connects TRBV4-3 to TRBJ2-2; maybe TRBD1 (6 bases). Trimming removed 8 bases from V and 0 bases from J, with 10 bases in between. The CDR3 totals 14 residues. Germline V gene sequence: CDR1 LGHNA, CDR2 YSLEER. In DNA, the CDR3 is TGCGCCAGCGGGGGCAGCGCGAACACCGGGGAGCTGTTTTTT. Translation gives CASGGSANTGELFF.

J is TRBJ2-3 and V is TRBV18; TRBD2 matches at 9 bases. The trim removed 1 base at V and 2 bases at J, leaving 7 bases unmatched. The CDR3 has 17 amino acids. Germline V gene lookup returns CDR1 KGHSH and CDR2 LQKENI. CDR3 region: CASSPLGLARNTDTQYF. As DNA, the CDR3 is TGTGCCAGCTCACCACTAGGACTAGCGCGGAACACAGATACGCAGTATTTT.

J is TRBJ2-1 and V is TRBV6-1, with a weak D call TRBD1 (5 bases). Between the trimmed V and J ends, which lost 2 bases and 2 bases, there was a span of 10 bases. The CDR3 totals 15 residues. Per the germline V gene, CDR1 is MNHNS and CDR2 is SASEGT. This CDR3 reads CASSEFAGTYNEQFF. The CDR3 bases are TGTGCCAGCAGTGAATTCGCAGGGACCTACAATGAGCAGTTCTTC.

The chain recombines TRBV5-1 with TRBJ1-3, with D possibly TRBD1 on 5 matching bases. Germline CDR1 is SGHRS and CDR2 is YFSETQ. Trimming removed 4 bases from V and 0 bases from J, with 11 bases in between. The CDR3 is 15 amino acids. This chain's CDR3 is CASSPTGHSGNTIYF. The DNA of the CDR3 is TGCGCCAGCAGCCCTACAGGTCACTCTGGAAACACCATATATTTT. Full variable domain (missing parts from reference TRBV5-1 and TRBJ1-3): KAGVTQTPRYLIKTRGQQVTLSCSPISGHRSVSWYQQTPGQGLQFLFEYFSETQRNKGNFPGRFSGRQFSNSRSEMNVSTLELGDSALYLCASSPTGHSGNTIYFGEGSWLTVV.

This chain connects TRBV19 to TRBJ2-7; perhaps TRBD1 as D (6 bases). Germline lookup yields CDR1 LNHDA and CDR2 SQIVND (reference sequence). The CDR3 consists of 13 residues. V gave up 5 bases and J gave up 2 bases, with 10 bases separating them. The chain's CDR3 is CASSVQGPYEQYF. CDR3 nucleotides: TGTGCCAGTAGTGTACAGGGTCCCTACGAGCAGTACTTC.

In this sample, this clone turned up many times. CDR3 sequence: CSGVAGALAKNIQYF. DNA for the CDR3: TGCAGCGGTGTGGCGGGGGCCCTAGCCAAAAACATTCAGTACTTC. V is TRBV29-1 and J is TRBJ2-4, with TRBD2 as a possible D gene (7 bases). The germline CDR1 and CDR2 sequences are SQVTM and ANQGSEA. V dropped 7 bases and J dropped 0 bases, with 16 bases sitting between them. The CDR3 covers 15 residues. The variable domain in full, completed from reference TRBV29-1 and TRBJ2-4, reads SAVISQKPSRDICQRGTSLTIQCQVDSQVTMMFWYRQQPGQSLTLIATANQGSEATYESGFVIDKFPISRPNLTFSTLTVSNMSPEDSSIYLCSGVAGALAKNIQYFGAGTRLSVL.

This clone appeared a few times. This rearrangement joins TRBV7-2 to TRBJ1-4; 10 bases align to TRBD1. The V and J ends lost 0 bases and 8 bases, in that order; junction bases with no gene match: 6. Germline loops: CDR1 SGHTA, CDR2 FQGNSA. The CDR3 is 16 amino acids. CDR3 coding DNA: TGTGCCAGCAGCTTAGCATTTGGGACAGGGGCCGAAAAACTGTTTTTT. Protein product: CASSLAFGTGAEKLFF.

This clone turned up a few times. The chain couples TRBV28 to TRBJ2-2, with D hard to call. V gave up 10 bases and J gave up 5 bases, with 17 bases separating them. The germline CDR1 and CDR2 sequences are MDHEN and SYDVKM. The CDR3 runs 14 residues. DNA for the CDR3: TGTGCCACGCGAGCCGCTGAACCAACCGGGGAGCTGTTTTTT. Protein product: CATRAAEPTGELFF.

The table lists this clone with a few counts. The chain employs TRBV7-2 and TRBJ2-2; 9 positions agree with TRBD2. The length of the CDR3 is 17 residues. CDR1 SGHTA and CDR2 FQGNSA come from the germline V gene. V gave up 1 base and J gave up 1 base; unmatched junction bases: 4. CDR3 nucleotide sequence: TGTGCCAGCAGCTTAGGGGGTAGCGGGGGGAACACCGGGGAGCTGTTTTTT. It specifies CASSLGGSGGNTGELFF. The variable domain in full, with the rest retrieved from reference TRBV7-2 and TRBJ2-2, is GAGVSQSPSNKVTEKGKDVELRCDPISGHTALYWYRQSLGQGLEFLIYFQGNSAPDKSGLPSDRFSAERTGGSVSTLTIQRTQQEDSAVYLCASSLGGSGGNTGELFFGEGSRLTVL.

Only a few counts were recorded for this clone. The V gene is TRBV15, the J gene TRBJ2-1, with TRBD1 identical over 9 bases. CDR3 length equals 15 residues. Germline values: CDR1 LNHNV, CDR2 YYDKDF (reference sequence). The V segment lost 1 base and the J segment 5 bases; nucleotides outside the gene matches: 3. The CDR3: CATSRGTGANNEQFF. The CDR3 region has the DNA TGTGCCACCAGCAGAGGGACAGGGGCTAACAATGAGCAGTTCTTC.

This clone was counted between two and nine times. The chain combines TRBV2 with TRBJ2-7; possible D gene TRBD2, 5 bases. CDR1 SNHLY and CDR2 FYNNEI come from the germline V gene. This CDR3 has 16 residues. V was trimmed by 6 bases and J by 2 bases, leaving 20 bases between them. Written as DNA, the CDR3 is TGTGCCAGCAGGTCGGCGGGCAAACCATCCCCCTACGAGCAGTACTTC. It codes for CASRSAGKPSPYEQYF.

The V gene is TRBV21-1, the J gene TRBJ2-5; TRBD1, the D gene given by the table, was not confirmed from the DNA. TRBV21-1 corresponds to a pseudogene. The CDR3 extends over 16 amino acids. The DNA for the CDR3 is TGTGCCAGCAGCGCCCGGACAGGGAAAAGGGGGGAGACCCAGTACTTC. It codes for CASSARTGKRGETQYF.

This clone occurred a few times. This chain links TRBV9 with TRBJ2-7, with a tentative D call TRBD2 (6 bases). Trimming took off 0 bases at V and 6 bases at J, with 10 bases between the two ends. The CDR3 spans 13 residues. Germline lookup yields CDR1 SGDLS and CDR2 YYNGEE. The CDR3 here is CASSVGGGTEQYF. DNA for the CDR3: TGTGCCAGCAGCGTAGGAGGAGGGACCGAGCAGTACTTC.